This T cell receptor beta chain was sequenced in a study of cytomegalovirus exposure and HLA in healthy donors. The CDR3 contains 17 residues. V was shortened by 2 bases and J by 4 bases, with 17 bases between the two germline ends. Germline V gene lookup returns CDR1 MDHEN and CDR2 SYDVKM. As to this clone: What it binds is unknown.

General observations from the study: The sole available immune exposure information was CMV serostatus. As a later analysis revealed, the rate of TCR association differed by HLA locus, with DRB1 most and HLA-C fewest. A missense variant in DCLRE1C was later tied to TCR beta V- and J-gene trimming.

Vbeta (60) and Jbeta (13) primers were used in the PCR. Study processing details: Later, some 75 million unique TCR beta chains were counted in an analysis, and approximately 10 million of them were shared. TCRdb's copy holds only in-frame clones and misses some; the assay was immunoSEQ multiplex PCR. V and J calls and clone size are as listed in that table; D and trimming were resolved from the DNA. The data contain fewer than 250,000 clones, approximately 79% of them singletons. The receptor's source is a male donor in good health and CMV-seronegative. The chain links TRBV28 to TRBJ1-4; weak D call: TRBD1 (6 bases). Sequences were obtained from PBMCs. The CDR3 DNA follows: TGTGCCAGCAGTTTAGGACAGTTCTACGAAAGTAATGAAAAACTGTTTTTT. Residues: CASSLGQFYESNEKLFF.